What follows describes a single T cell receptor beta chain. The data originate from a study of blood T cell repertoires in COVID-19. For the study at large: The United States, Italy and Spain supplied acute and convalescent COVID-19 samples.

CDR3 size: 12 residues. Deletions cut 5 bases from V and 8 bases from J, with 9 bases between. In the original analysis: The assay estimated nucleated cells by amplifying reference gene primers. Assay: immunoSEQ multiplex PCR; the TCRdb copy retains only in-frame clones and omits some. V and J calls and clone size come straight from that table; D and trimming were deduced from the DNA. The sample lists approximately 250,000 clones, 86% occurring once. The chain couples TRBV12-3 or TRBV12-4 to TRBJ1-4; the D gene is possibly TRBD1 (5 bases). This clonotype was sampled from a man between 18 and 29 years old with active or convalescent COVID-19. The sequenced sample was peripheral blood. CDR3 coding DNA: TGTGCCAGCAGTCAAGACAGCGAAAAACTGTTTTTT. Translated, it gives CASSQDSEKLFF.